One and the same sample provided the 11 T cell receptor beta chains below, sequenced in a study of cytomegalovirus exposure and HLA in healthy donors. 60 Vbeta and 13 Jbeta primers were used in PCR. This table comes from immunoSEQ multiplex PCR, and its TCRdb copy is limited to in-frame clones, with some not included. The sample consists of around 130,000 clones, approximately 70% of them appearing once. The sample consisted of PBMCs. These receptors were obtained from a man younger than 35 in good health and CMV-seronegative.

J is TRBJ1-1 and V is TRBV10-3; maybe TRBD1 (5 bases). The V gene's germline CDR1 is ENHRY and CDR2 SYGVKD. The V gene lost 2 bases and the J gene lost 9 bases, with 16 bases spanning the gap. This CDR3 contains 14 residues. The CDR3 region has the DNA TGTGCCATCAGTGAGCATTTAGGGGACTTAAAAGCTTTCTTT. This translates into CAISEHLGDLKAFF.

This chain links TRBV6-1 with TRBJ2-7, with D possibly being TRBD1 (6 bases). V lost 10 bases to trimming and J lost 3 bases, with 22 bases between them. There are 15 residues in the CDR3. The germline V gene encodes CDR1 MNHNS and CDR2 SASEGT. DNA for the CDR3: TGTGCCACTACTGCATCCAGGACAGCCCTCTACGAGCAGTACTTC. Residues: CATTASRTALYEQYF.

Remarks on this clone: The junction differs from germline at one of its ends, possibly a read error. The V gene is TRBV27, the J gene TRBJ1-2; TRBD1 matches 7 bases. Germline CDR1 reads MNHEY; CDR2 reads SMNVEV (reference sequence). This CDR3 is built from 13 residues. CDR3 residues: CASAPGTDYGYPF. The CDR3 DNA reads as TGTGCCAGCGCCCCCGGGACAGATTATGGCTACCCCTTC.

The chain recombines TRBV28 with TRBJ1-1; D remains ambiguous. From germline, CDR1 is MDHEN and CDR2 SYDVKM. Trimming left V 1 base short and J 0 bases short, with 9 bases between. The CDR3 has 15 residues. The CDR3 DNA sequence: TGTGCCAGCAGTTTATTGGCCAGTCTGAACACTGAAGCTTTCTTT. This encodes CASSLLASLNTEAFF.

This clone was detected only a few times. CDR3 nucleotides: TGCGCCAGCAGTCCCCGTAATGGGCCCTACGAGCAGTACTTC. Protein sequence: CASSPRNGPYEQYF. The chain is built from TRBV10-1 and TRBJ2-7; D not resolved. Trimming shortened V by 5 bases and J by 2 bases, and 13 bases separated the two germline ends. The CDR3 consists of 14 residues. Germline-derived CDR1 and CDR2 are WNHNN and SYGVQD (reference sequence).

This clone has more than one count but fewer than ten. The chain uses TRBV5-1 and TRBJ2-1; D might be TRBD2 (6 bases). The CDR3 extends over 16 amino acids. The germline gives CDR1 SGHRS, CDR2 YFSETQ. The V gene lost 4 bases and the J gene lost 0 bases, with 14 bases spanning the gap. The CDR3 loop reads CASSPRDSLSYNEQFF. In DNA, the CDR3 is TGCGCCAGCAGCCCCCGGGACTCCCTCTCCTACAATGAGCAGTTCTTC.

V and J are TRBV4-3 and TRBJ1-2, with 7 positions matching TRBD1. The CDR3 is 15 amino acids. Trimming took 0 bases from V and 2 from J; bases not matched to a gene: 3. CDR1 is LGHNA and CDR2 is YSLEER in the germline V gene. The CDR3 region is CASSQDDRVNYGYTF. As DNA, the CDR3 is TGCGCCAGCAGCCAAGACGACAGGGTAAACTATGGCTACACCTTC.

This clone has just a few counts. The chain couples TRBV29-1 to TRBJ2-7, with a tentative D call TRBD1 (5 bases). This CDR3 has 11 amino acids. Between the trimmed V and J ends, which lost 4 bases and 6 bases, there was a span of 10 bases. Per germline, CDR1 SQVTM and CDR2 ANQGSEA. The CDR3 nucleotides are TGCAGCGTTGGGGAAAGGGGCGAGCAGTACTTC. As protein: CSVGERGEQYF.

The chain couples TRBV18 to TRBJ2-5; no clear D gene. The germline V and J ends were trimmed by 3 bases and 5 bases, with 19 bases remaining between them. The CDR3 is 16 residues long. The germline CDR1 and CDR2 sequences are KGHSH and LQKENI. The CDR3 reads CASSPSPMVRWETQYF. The CDR3 DNA sequence: TGTGCCAGCTCACCTAGTCCCATGGTGAGATGGGAGACCCAGTACTTC.

V is TRBV28 and J is TRBJ2-7; 8 bases map to TRBD1. This CDR3 has 14 residues. J was trimmed by 4 bases and V by 6 bases; bases with no gene match: 8. Germline values: CDR1 MDHEN, CDR2 SYDVKM. CDR3 DNA: TGTGCCAGCAGGAAACAGGGGGGACTGTACGAGCAGTACTTC. Translating gives CASRKQGGLYEQYF.

The chain is built from TRBV14 and TRBJ1-2; D perhaps matches TRBD1 (5 bases). Trimming left V 0 bases short and J 4 bases short, with 6 bases between. The CDR3 sequence is 13 residues long. CDR1 and CDR2 from the germline V gene are SGHDN and FVKESK. Here the CDR3 DNA reads TGTGCCAGCAGCCAAGATGACAGCTATGGCTACACCTTC. Its translation: CASSQDDSYGYTF.